These 17 T cell receptor beta chains were sequenced from one sample in a study of shared clonotypes between healthy human individuals. Naive CD8 cells, CD45RO-negative and positively selected for CCR7, excluded terminally differentiated effector memory CD45RA+ cells. Clones were sequenced by immunoSEQ multiplex PCR, and TCRdb holds only the in-frame ones, with some missing. The table shows hundreds of thousands of clones, with roughly 98% occurring only once. Sequencing used naive CD8+ T cells sorted from blood. These receptors all come from a man younger than 40 in good health.

This chain connects TRBV15 to TRBJ2-1, with 12 bases that match TRBD2. CDR3 length: 19 amino acids. CDR1 and CDR2 (germline): LNHNV, YYDKDF (reference sequence). With 8 bases clipped from V and 5 bases from J, the junction kept 19 bases outside the gene matches. For the CDR3, the DNA is TGTGCCACCGCTCGTTTCCCACCTAGCGGGAGGGCCAGGGACAATGAGCAGTTCTTC. Residues: CATARFPPSGRARDNEQFF. The entire variable domain, with the rest obtained from reference TRBV15 and TRBJ2-1, is as follows: DAMVIQNPRYQVTQFGKPVTLSCSQTLNHNVMYWYQQKSSQAPKLLFHYYDKDFNNEADTPDNFQSRRPNTSFCFLDIRSPGLGDTAMYLCATARFPPSGRARDNEQFFGPGTRLTVL.

V gene TRBV18 combines with J gene TRBJ2-4; 7 bases map to TRBD2. This CDR3 contains 22 residues. The V segment lost 3 bases and the J segment 0 bases; nucleotides outside the gene matches: 23. The V gene's germline CDR1 is KGHSH and CDR2 LQKENI. This chain's CDR3 is CASSPPAWEGPNGWLAKNIQYF. The CDR3 DNA is TGTGCCAGCTCACCCCCGGCGTGGGAGGGCCCCAATGGTTGGTTAGCCAAAAACATTCAGTACTTC.

The chain uses TRBV7-6 and TRBJ2-7; 8 positions match TRBD1. V lost 5 bases, J lost 2 bases, and 8 bases stayed unmatched. Germline V gene lookup returns CDR1 SGHVS and CDR2 FNYEAQ. The length of the CDR3 is 15 residues. The CDR3 coding sequence is TGTGCCAGCAGCCAAGGACAGGGTGTCCCCTACGAGCAGTACTTC. Amino acid sequence: CASSQGQGVPYEQYF. The full variable domain, its missing parts supplied by reference TRBV7-6 and TRBJ2-7, is GAGVSQSPRYKVTKRGQDVALRCDPISGHVSLYWYRQALGQGPEFLTYFNYEAQQDKSGLPNDRFSAERPEGSISTLTIQRTEQRDSAMYRCASSQGQGVPYEQYFGPGTRLTVT.

This clone was picked up one time. This chain uses TRBV27 with TRBJ1-2, with TRBD1 as a possible D gene (6 bases). CDR1 MNHEY and CDR2 SMNVEV come from the germline V gene (reference sequence). CDR3 length equals 13 residues. With 10 bases removed from V and 8 bases from J, the gap between germline ends came to 20 bases. In nucleotides, the CDR3 is TGTGCCACATCCAGGAACAGGGTGGAAGGCTACACCTTC. This sequence encodes CATSRNRVEGYTF.

The chain recombines TRBV7-2 with TRBJ1-3; D gene ambiguous. The CDR3 is 19 amino acids. Germline loops: CDR1 SGHTA, CDR2 FQGNSA. V dropped 0 bases and J dropped 0 bases, with 18 bases sitting between them. In DNA form, the CDR3 reads TGTGCCAGCAGCTTAGCCCCGACGGGCTCCGTCCTCTCTGGAAACACCATATATTTT. Its translation: CASSLAPTGSVLSGNTIYF. Drawing the rest from reference TRBV7-2 and TRBJ1-3, the complete variable domain is GAGVSQSPSNKVTEKGKDVELRCDPISGHTALYWYRQSLGQGLEFLIYFQGNSAPDKSGLPSDRFSAERTGGSVSTLTIQRTQQEDSAVYLCASSLAPTGSVLSGNTIYFGEGSWLTVV.

The J gene is TRBJ2-7, the V gene TRBV27; the D gene is possibly TRBD2 (5 bases). Germline assignment: CDR1 MNHEY and CDR2 SMNVEV (reference sequence). The CDR3 has 15 amino acids. Trimming removed 5 bases from V and 3 bases from J, with 17 bases in between. The CDR3 DNA is TGTGCCAGCAGTCCCGTAACTAGATTCAGCTACGAGCAGTACTTC. It yields the protein CASSPVTRFSYEQYF.

The gene calls are TRBV7-9 and TRBJ2-3; tentative D call: TRBD2 (6 bases). Germline assignment: CDR1 SEHNR and CDR2 FQNEAQ (reference sequence). V gave up 1 base and J gave up 4 bases, with 12 bases separating them. This CDR3 region has 15 residues. The DNA of the CDR3 is TGTGCCAGCAGCTTAGTCGGGAGTTTCCCAGATACGCAGTATTTT. As protein: CASSLVGSFPDTQYF.

The chain combines TRBV18 with TRBJ2-3; D not resolved. The CDR3 covers 16 residues. The germline V gene encodes CDR1 KGHSH and CDR2 LQKENI. The V gene lost 2 bases and the J gene lost 3 bases, with 15 bases spanning the gap. CDR3 nucleotide sequence: TGTGCCAGCTCACCAAGTCTGGACCGCGTAACAGATACGCAGTATTTT. Translated, it gives CASSPSLDRVTDTQYF. Full variable domain (missing parts from reference TRBV18 and TRBJ2-3): NAGVMQNPRHLVRRRGQEARLRCSPMKGHSHVYWYRQLPEEGLKFMVYLQKENIIDESGMPKERFSAEFPKEGPSILRIQQVVRGDSAAYFCASSPSLDRVTDTQYFGPGTRLTVL.

The rearrangement links TRBV27 to TRBJ2-7; TRBD2 is a possible D gene (6 bases). The CDR3 sequence is 13 residues long. V lost 6 bases to trimming and J lost 2 bases, with 11 bases between them. The germline V gene encodes CDR1 MNHEY and CDR2 SMNVEV (reference sequence). CDR3 nucleotide sequence: TGTGCCAGCAGCCGGGGGATTACCTACGAGCAGTACTTC. This sequence encodes CASSRGITYEQYF.

As for this clone: The sample has other DNA sequences that encode this CDR3 too. This sequence joins TRBV29-1 and TRBJ2-7; D gene uncertain. This CDR3 spans 13 amino acids. From germline, CDR1 is SQVTM and CDR2 ANQGSEA. V gave up 3 bases and J gave up 1 base, with 10 bases separating them. The CDR3 region has the DNA TGCAGCGTTGAGGTTGCGGCTTCCTACGAGCAGTACTTC. It translates to CSVEVAASYEQYF.

V gene TRBV7-9 combines with J gene TRBJ2-1, with TRBD1 matching over 9 bases. This CDR3 comprises 15 residues. V shed 5 bases, J shed 8 bases, and the junction held 10 bases outside the gene matches. Germline loops: CDR1 SEHNR, CDR2 FQNEAQ (reference sequence). CDR3 sequence (DNA): TGTGCCAGCAGCAAATACAGGGGGCGCAGGGATGAGCAGTTCTTC. Amino acids: CASSKYRGRRDEQFF.

The chain couples TRBV11-2 to TRBJ1-1, with 9 bases matching TRBD1. This CDR3 is 15 amino acids long. Trimming cost V 1 base and J 4 bases; bases outside gene matches: 4. Germline-derived CDR1 and CDR2 are SGHAT and FQNNGV. In DNA form, the CDR3 reads TGTGCCAGCAGCTTAGCCCTGACAGGGGGCACTGAAGCTTTCTTT. Translation: CASSLALTGGTEAFF. The whole variable domain, filled in from reference TRBV11-2 and TRBJ1-1, reads EAGVAQSPRYKIIEKRQSVAFWCNPISGHATLYWYQQILGQGPKLLIQFQNNGVVDDSQLPKDRFSAERLKGVDSTLKIQPAKLEDSAVYLCASSLALTGGTEAFFGQGTRLTVV.

The chain carries TRBV27 and TRBJ2-5, with D perhaps being TRBD1 or TRBD2 (7 bases each). The germline V and J ends were trimmed by 5 bases and 1 base, with 20 bases remaining between them. The CDR3 length is 17 residues. Germline V gives CDR1 MNHEY, CDR2 SMNVEV (reference sequence). The CDR3 is CASSRYQTGRVQETQYF. In DNA, the CDR3 is TGTGCCAGCAGTCGGTACCAGACAGGGAGGGTCCAAGAGACCCAGTACTTC.

V and J are TRBV27 and TRBJ2-5, with TRBD2 identical over 8 bases. Germline V lookup: CDR1 MNHEY, CDR2 SMNVEV (reference sequence). V was pared by 3 bases and J by 5 bases, with 8 bases of the junction left unmatched. The CDR3 sequence is 15 residues long. The DNA of the CDR3 is TGTGCCAGCAGTTTGTCGGGAGGGCGGGGGGAGACCCAGTACTTC. It encodes CASSLSGGRGETQYF.

With regard to this clone: In the same sample, other DNA sequences code for this CDR3. This chain connects TRBV20-1 to TRBJ2-7; tentatively, D is TRBD1 (6 bases). Germline V gene data show CDR1 as DFQATT and CDR2 as SNEGSKA (reference sequence). Trimming removed 6 bases from V and 6 bases from J, with 12 bases in between. The CDR3 is 11 amino acids. The CDR3 DNA reads as TGCAGTGCGGCCACAGGGCTCGAGCAGTACTTC. The encoded protein is CSAATGLEQYF.

V gene TRBV7-8 combines with J gene TRBJ2-6; D not resolved. This CDR3 region has 14 residues. With 4 bases removed from V and 3 bases from J, the gap between germline ends came to 7 bases. Looked up from germline, CDR1 is SGHVS and CDR2 is FQNEAQ. The CDR3 coding sequence is TGTGCCAGCAGCTCACTCCGTGGGGCCAACGTCCTGACTTTC. Its translation is CASSSLRGANVLTF.

This clone appeared a single time. The chain uses TRBV7-9 and TRBJ2-7; TRBD1 matches at 8 bases. The CDR3 contains 15 residues. Trimming took 5 bases from V and 4 from J; bases not matched to a gene: 10. Germline V gives CDR1 SEHNR, CDR2 FQNEAQ (reference sequence). CDR3 DNA: TGTGCCAGCAGCCCAAGTCAGGGGGCGGATTACGAGCAGTACTTC. This sequence encodes CASSPSQGADYEQYF. The whole variable domain, remainder taken from reference TRBV7-9 and TRBJ2-7, is DTGVSQNPRHKITKRGQNVTFRCDPISEHNRLYWYRQTLGQGPEFLTYFQNEAQLEKSRLLSDRFSAERPKGSFSTLEIQRTEQGDSAMYLCASSPSQGADYEQYFGPGTRLTVT.